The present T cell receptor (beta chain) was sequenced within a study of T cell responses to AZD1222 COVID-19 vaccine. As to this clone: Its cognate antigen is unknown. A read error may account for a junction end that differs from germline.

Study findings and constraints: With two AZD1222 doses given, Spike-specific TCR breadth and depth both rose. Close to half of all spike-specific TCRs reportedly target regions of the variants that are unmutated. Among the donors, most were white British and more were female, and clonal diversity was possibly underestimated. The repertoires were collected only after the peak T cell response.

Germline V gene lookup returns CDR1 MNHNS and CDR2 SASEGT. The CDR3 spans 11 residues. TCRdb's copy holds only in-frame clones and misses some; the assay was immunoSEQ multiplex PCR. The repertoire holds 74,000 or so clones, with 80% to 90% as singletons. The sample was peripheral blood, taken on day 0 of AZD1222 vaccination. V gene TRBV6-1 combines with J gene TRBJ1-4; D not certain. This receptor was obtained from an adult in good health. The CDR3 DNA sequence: TGTGCCAGCAGTGAAGTGACCCGTCCGACTTTT. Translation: CASSEVTRPTF.